This TCR beta chain was retrieved from a study of T-cell memory formation after mild COVID-19. Study-wide points: The study detected some responding clones in pre-infection memory, suggesting cross-reactive memory joined. Confirmation was lacking for SARS-CoV-2 specificity of second-wave clones that peaked on day 37. Later expanders leaned CD4+, whereas day 15 to 85 contracting clones were balanced CD4/CD8.

This clonotype occurred a few times. Its antigen remains unknown. Trimming took 0 bases from V and 2 from J, leaving 11 bases between them. The CDR3 length is 14 residues. CDR1 DFQATT and CDR2 SNEGSKA come from the germline V gene (reference sequence). Via MiXCR, TCRdb re-called the 5' RACE reads, giving one row per CDR3 protein. Here the sample spans about 610,000 distinct CDR3 sequences, 15% to 20% being singletons. The source is an adult woman who had mild COVID-19 (a few samples of this study predate the infection). Cell type and time point are not known. What was sequenced was PBMCs or a T cell subset sorted from them (not recorded which). V gene TRBV20-1 combines with J gene TRBJ2-7; D is unclear. The CDR3 sequence: CSARDMRYTYEQYF. In nucleotides, the CDR3 is TGCAGTGCTAGAGATATGCGGTACACCTACGAGCAGTACTTC.